The 27 T cell receptor beta chains below come from one sample, sequenced in a study of shared clonotypes between healthy human individuals. Clones were read by immunoSEQ multiplex PCR, and TCRdb kept only the in-frame ones, dropping some. Here the sample spans millions of clones, more than 80% being singletons. Sequenced sample: naive CD4+ T cells from PBMCs. Stated subset: CD45RA+ positively selected. All receptors derive from a man between 18 and 29 years old in good health. Some clones in this sample may be carry-over from other donors' samples.

V usage is TRBV5-4 and J usage is TRBJ2-2; the match to TRBD2 covers 10 bases. The junction had 3 bases not matched to a gene; V was cut back by 5 bases and J by 2 bases. This CDR3 comprises 15 residues. Germline-derived CDR1 and CDR2 are SGHNT and YYREEE (reference sequence). In nucleotides, the CDR3 is TGTGCCAGCAGAATAGCGGGAGGAAACACCGGGGAGCTGTTTTTT. Its protein product is CASRIAGGNTGELFF.

This chain uses TRBV5-1 with TRBJ2-1; D possibly corresponds to TRBD2 (5 bases). The CDR3 consists of 15 residues. Germline CDR1 SGHRS, CDR2 YFSETQ. V lost 4 bases and J lost 4, with 15 bases in between. This chain's CDR3 is CASSAVPSSYNEQFF. CDR3 nucleotide sequence: TGCGCCAGCAGCGCCGTGCCTAGCAGTTACAATGAGCAGTTCTTC.

The chain has TRBV10-1 and TRBJ2-3, with TRBD2 as a possible D gene (7 bases). Germline CDR1 is WNHNN and CDR2 is SYGVQD (reference sequence). This CDR3 comprises 14 residues. V lost 6 bases, J lost 2 bases, and 12 bases lay in between. The CDR3: CASSGGLITDTQYF. CDR3 bases: TGCGCCAGCAGCGGGGGGCTGATCACAGATACGCAGTATTTT.

This clone showed up just once. The chain uses TRBV27 and TRBJ2-2; D not certain. Germline V gene lookup returns CDR1 MNHEY and CDR2 SMNVEV (reference sequence). V was shortened by 3 bases and J by 6 bases, with 11 bases between the two germline ends. The CDR3 totals 14 residues. The CDR3 here is CASSFFLMAGELFF. CDR3 nucleotides: TGTGCCAGCAGTTTTTTCTTAATGGCCGGGGAGCTGTTTTTT.

This clone showed up just once. The genes are TRBV7-9 and TRBJ1-1; the D is unclear. The germline V and J ends were trimmed by 0 bases and 8 bases, with 7 bases remaining between them. Per germline, CDR1 SEHNR and CDR2 FQNEAQ (reference sequence). The CDR3 totals 12 residues. CDR3 sequence reads: CASSLAWEEAFF. The CDR3 DNA follows: TGTGCCAGCAGCTTAGCGTGGGAAGAAGCTTTCTTT.

Points on this clone: Other DNA sequences within the sample encode an identical CDR3. The V and J genes are TRBV27 and TRBJ2-7; D call uncertain. Germline CDR1 and CDR2: MNHEY and SMNVEV (reference sequence). This CDR3 contains 16 residues. V lost 0 bases to trimming and J lost 0 bases, with 12 bases between them. CDR3 in DNA: TGTGCCAGCAGTTTATCAGCCACTTTAAGCTCCTACGAGCAGTACTTC. Residues: CASSLSATLSSYEQYF.

A word on this clone: Other DNA sequences from this sample encode an identical CDR3 as well. V and J are TRBV9 and TRBJ2-3; D remains ambiguous. Germline loops: CDR1 SGDLS, CDR2 YYNGEE. Trimming cost V 0 bases and J 4 bases, with 6 bases left between them. This CDR3 region has 13 residues. The DNA of the CDR3 is TGTGCCAGCAGCGTAGTTGTTGCAGATACGCAGTATTTT. Encoded protein: CASSVVVADTQYF.

This chain uses TRBV11-2 with TRBJ2-3; possibly TRBD1 for D (6 bases). V lost 3 bases, J lost 4 bases, and 23 bases lay in between. This CDR3 has 18 residues. The germline CDR1 and CDR2 sequences are SGHAT and FQNNGV. The CDR3 reads CASSLGFRAQGRADTQYF. CDR3 nucleotide sequence: TGTGCCAGCAGCTTGGGTTTCCGGGCGCAGGGGCGAGCAGATACGCAGTATTTT.

The V gene is TRBV5-4, the J gene TRBJ2-2; 8 bases are shared with TRBD2. The junction had 6 bases not matched to a gene; V was cut back by 4 bases and J by 4 bases. This CDR3 is built from 15 residues. Germline lookup yields CDR1 SGHNT and CDR2 YYREEE (reference sequence). The CDR3 coding sequence is TGTGCCAGCAGCCGGCTAGCGGGCTCCACCGGGGAGCTGTTTTTT. Its translation is CASSRLAGSTGELFF.

This chain uses TRBV5-1 with TRBJ1-1, with unresolved D. V dropped 0 bases and J dropped 2 bases, with 11 bases sitting between them. Germline CDR1 is SGHRS and CDR2 is YFSETQ. The CDR3 contains 15 residues. The DNA of the CDR3 is TGCGCCAGCAGCTTGGCGGTGCGGCGCAACACTGAAGCTTTCTTT. Translated, it gives CASSLAVRRNTEAFF.

The chain joins TRBV27 to TRBJ2-1, with D perhaps matching TRBD1 or TRBD2 (5 bases each). The CDR3 contains 14 residues. Germline V gives CDR1 MNHEY, CDR2 SMNVEV (reference sequence). V was trimmed by 6 bases and J by 7 bases, leaving 16 bases between them. The CDR3 is CASRPGSWGNEQFF. DNA for the CDR3: TGTGCCAGCAGACCCGGGTCCTGGGGGAATGAGCAGTTCTTC.

V usage is TRBV5-1 and J usage is TRBJ2-5; 7 bases map to TRBD2. This CDR3 spans 14 amino acids. CDR1 is SGHRS and CDR2 is YFSETQ in the germline V gene. Trimming took 7 bases from V and 3 from J; bases not matched to a gene: 9. The CDR3 reads CASAEPGLKETQYF. The CDR3 coding sequence is TGCGCCAGCGCGGAACCGGGACTAAAAGAGACCCAGTACTTC.

This clone is a singleton in its sample. The chain combines TRBV28 with TRBJ2-1; TRBD1 matches 12 bases. The CDR3 runs 17 residues. V shed 2 bases, J shed 8 bases, and the junction held 10 bases outside the gene matches. Germline V lookup: CDR1 MDHEN, CDR2 SYDVKM. The CDR3 coding sequence is TGTGCCAGCAGTTTAGGCGGCGGGGGACAGGGGGCCGATGAGCAGTTCTTC. Encoded protein: CASSLGGGGQGADEQFF.

The chain is built from TRBV11-1 and TRBJ1-2; D gene ambiguous. Looked up from germline, CDR1 is SGHAT and CDR2 is FQDESV (reference sequence). This CDR3 comprises 14 residues. Trimming left V 3 bases short and J 0 bases short, with 8 bases between. The CDR3 sequence is CASSLLRANYGYTF. The CDR3 bases are TGTGCCAGCAGCTTGCTACGGGCTAACTATGGCTACACCTTC.

The V call is TRBV5-8, the J call TRBJ1-2; the D gene is possibly TRBD1 (5 bases). Germline-derived CDR1 and CDR2 are SGHTS and YDEGEE. CDR3 size: 15 residues. V was cut by 3 bases and J by 8 bases, with 20 bases left in between. The CDR3 protein is CASSSGGTALGGYTF. CDR3 coding DNA: TGTGCCAGCAGCTCGGGGGGTACAGCTTTGGGAGGCTACACCTTC.

V usage is TRBV6-7 and J usage is TRBJ2-2; no clear D gene. TRBV6-7 is classed as an ORF, of uncertain function. The CDR3 has 13 residues. The V end was cut by 2 bases, the J end by 1 base, with 2 bases between. The CDR3 DNA reads TGTGCCAGCAGTTACGTGAACACCGGGGAGCTGTTTTTT. Translating gives CASSYVNTGELFF.

This rearrangement joins TRBV28 to TRBJ2-3; 8 bases agree with TRBD1. The CDR3 spans 15 residues. Germline V gives CDR1 MDHEN, CDR2 SYDVKM. V lost 4 bases and J lost 1; bases outside the gene matches: 4. CDR3 nucleotide sequence: TGTGCCAGCAGTTCCCAGGGGGCTGGCACAGATACGCAGTATTTT. It yields the protein CASSSQGAGTDTQYF.

The rearrangement links TRBV9 to TRBJ2-7; D unresolved. The germline V gene has CDR1 SGDLS and CDR2 YYNGEE. The CDR3 spans 13 residues. The V end was cut by 2 bases, the J end by 6 bases, with 12 bases between. CDR3 in amino acids: CASSVVGFGEQYF. In nucleotides, the CDR3 is TGTGCCAGCAGCGTGGTGGGGTTCGGCGAGCAGTACTTC.

This chain links TRBV11-3 with TRBJ1-3; TRBD1 is a possible D gene (5 bases). The CDR3 runs to 15 residues. V was clipped by 3 bases and J by 1 base, with 10 bases between them. The V gene's germline CDR1 is SGHNT and CDR2 YENEEA. The CDR3 is CASSFDGASGNTIYF. DNA for the CDR3: TGTGCCAGCAGCTTTGATGGGGCATCTGGAAACACCATATATTTT.

The rearrangement joins TRBV29-1 to TRBJ2-3, with TRBD1 as a possible D gene (6 bases). V lost 4 bases and J 5 bases, leaving 22 bases between the germline ends. Germline CDR1 and CDR2: SQVTM and ANQGSEA. The CDR3 totals 16 residues. The CDR3 spells CSVVNLFEGVGDTQYF. The CDR3 DNA is TGCAGCGTTGTTAACCTCTTCGAGGGGGTGGGAGATACGCAGTATTTT.

About this clone: Other DNA sequences within the sample encode an identical CDR3. The genes are TRBV9 and TRBJ1-3; D is ambiguous. V lost 0 bases, J lost 0 bases, and 7 bases lay in between. In germline, CDR1 is SGDLS, CDR2 YYNGEE. The CDR3 spans 15 residues. CDR3 region: CASSVVGTSGNTIYF. The CDR3 DNA reads as TGTGCCAGCAGCGTAGTGGGAACCTCTGGAAACACCATATATTTT. Based on the CDR3 plus reference TRBV9 and TRBJ1-3, the full variable domain is DSGVTQTPKHLITATGQRVTLRCSPRSGDLSVYWYQQSLDQGLQFLIQYYNGEERAKGNILERFSAQQFPDLHSELNLSSLELGDSALYFCASSVVGTSGNTIYFGEGSWLTVV.

On this clone: The same CDR3 can be traced to other DNA sequences in this sample. CDR3 loop: CASSLLSGANVLTF. In nucleotides, the CDR3 is TGTGCCAGCAGTTTACTCAGTGGGGCCAACGTCCTGACTTTC. The V gene is TRBV28, the J gene TRBJ2-6; D is ambiguous. The CDR3 is 14 residues long. V lost 2 bases, J lost 3 bases, and 5 bases lay in between. The V gene's germline CDR1 is MDHEN and CDR2 SYDVKM.

The chain links TRBV7-9 to TRBJ1-3; tentative D call: TRBD1 (6 bases). The CDR3 runs 15 residues. Germline assignment: CDR1 SEHNR and CDR2 FQNEAQ (reference sequence). V lost 5 bases and J lost 0, with 11 bases in between. The CDR3 protein is CASSRTGPSGNTIYF. The CDR3 region has the DNA TGTGCCAGCAGCCGCACAGGGCCCTCTGGAAACACCATATATTTT.

As concerns this clone: The sample contains more than one DNA sequence encoding this CDR3. V is TRBV7-3 and J is TRBJ2-2; 9 nucleotides line up with TRBD2. Germline V gives CDR1 SGHTA, CDR2 FQGTGA. Trimming at V came to 1 base and at J to 3 bases, leaving 3 bases not matched to a gene. The CDR3 runs 16 residues. The CDR3 protein is CASSLIAGGDTGELFF. The CDR3 DNA sequence: TGTGCCAGCAGCTTAATTGCGGGAGGGGACACCGGGGAGCTGTTTTTT.

The chain combines TRBV9 with TRBJ2-2; TRBD2 agrees at 9 bases. Germline CDR1 is SGDLS and CDR2 is YYNGEE. This CDR3 region has 14 residues. Trimming took 6 bases from V and 3 from J; bases not matched to a gene: 3. CDR3: CASTRTSDTGELFF. DNA of the CDR3: TGTGCCAGCACACGGACTAGCGACACCGGGGAGCTGTTTTTT.

This CDR3 is CASSLGGGHRPQHF. The CDR3 nucleotides are TGTGCCAGCAGTTTGGGAGGTGGTCATCGGCCCCAGCATTTT. This chain uses TRBV28 with TRBJ1-5; no firm D call. The CDR3 is 14 residues long. CDR1 MDHEN and CDR2 SYDVKM come from the germline V gene. Trimming took 3 bases from V and 9 from J, leaving 15 bases between them.

The chain links TRBV27 to TRBJ1-1; no definite D call. Germline CDR1 reads MNHEY; CDR2 reads SMNVEV (reference sequence). This CDR3 is 15 amino acids long. V shed 7 bases and J shed 1 base, with 16 bases lying between them. CDR3 residues: CASNFWRAPNTEAFF. The CDR3 nucleotides read TGTGCCAGCAACTTTTGGAGGGCCCCGAACACTGAAGCTTTCTTT.